This T cell receptor beta chain was captured in a study of blood T cells in healthy people across ages. The study's findings and limits: Samples with more naive T cells showed higher observed beta diversity. Long-lived donors carried more naive CD4+ cells and greater diversity than aged donors.

Of note for this clonotype: Its antigen is undetermined.

CDR3 size: 13 residues. V dropped 8 bases and J dropped 15; count of bases not matched to a gene: 16. Germline loops: CDR1 MNHNY, CDR2 SVGAGI (reference sequence). Alongside a J-beta primer mix, a sample-barcoded 5' primer served in a second PCR lasting roughly 6 to 11 cycles. TCRdb re-analysed the 5' RACE reads in MiXCR, keeping a single row per CDR3 protein. The table has about 680,000 distinct CDR3 sequences, 49% seen once. The sequenced sample consisted of blood. This TCR derives from a woman aged 60-70 years in good health. The chain has TRBV6-6 and TRBJ2-4; 7 nucleotides align to TRBD2. In DNA form, the CDR3 reads TGTGCCAGCCGGTCAGGCGGGAGAGGTCGGCGGTACTTC. Its translation: CASRSGGRGRRYF.